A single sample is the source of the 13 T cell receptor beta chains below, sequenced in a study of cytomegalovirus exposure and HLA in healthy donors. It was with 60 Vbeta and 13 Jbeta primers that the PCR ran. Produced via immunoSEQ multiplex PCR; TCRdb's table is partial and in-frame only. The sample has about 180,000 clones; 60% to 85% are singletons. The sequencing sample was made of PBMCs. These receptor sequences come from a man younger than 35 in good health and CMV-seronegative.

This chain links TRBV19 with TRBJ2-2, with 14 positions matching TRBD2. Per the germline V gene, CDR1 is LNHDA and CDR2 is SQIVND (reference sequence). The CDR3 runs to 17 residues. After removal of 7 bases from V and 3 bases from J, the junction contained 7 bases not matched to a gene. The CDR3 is CASTGLAGERDTGELFF. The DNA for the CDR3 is TGTGCCAGTACGGGACTAGCGGGAGAGAGGGACACCGGGGAGCTGTTTTTT.

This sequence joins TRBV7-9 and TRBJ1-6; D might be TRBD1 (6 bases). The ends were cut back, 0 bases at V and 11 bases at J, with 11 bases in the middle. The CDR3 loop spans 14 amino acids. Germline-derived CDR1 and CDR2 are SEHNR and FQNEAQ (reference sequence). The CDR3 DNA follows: TGTGCCAGCAGCTTAGCCCCGGACAGACCACCCCTCCACTTT. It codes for CASSLAPDRPPLHF.

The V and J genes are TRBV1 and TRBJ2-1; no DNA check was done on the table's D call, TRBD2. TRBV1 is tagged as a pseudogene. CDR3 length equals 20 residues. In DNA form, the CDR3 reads TGCACCAGCAGCCAAGATCCTCGGAGGCAGCGGGGGTCGAGCGACAATGAGCAGTTCTTC. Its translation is CTSSQDPRRQRGSSDNEQFF.

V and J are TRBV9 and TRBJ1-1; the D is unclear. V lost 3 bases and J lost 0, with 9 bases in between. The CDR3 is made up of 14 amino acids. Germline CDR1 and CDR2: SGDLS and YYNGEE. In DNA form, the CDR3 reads TGTGCCAGCAGCGGGGAGGGAATGAACACTGAAGCTTTCTTT. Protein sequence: CASSGEGMNTEAFF.

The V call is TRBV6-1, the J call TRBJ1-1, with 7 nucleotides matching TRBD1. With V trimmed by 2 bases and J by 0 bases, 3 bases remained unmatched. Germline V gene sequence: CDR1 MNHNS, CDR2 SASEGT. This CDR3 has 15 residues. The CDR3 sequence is CASSEPGQLNTEAFF. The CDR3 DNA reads TGTGCCAGCAGTGAACCGGGACAGTTGAACACTGAAGCTTTCTTT.

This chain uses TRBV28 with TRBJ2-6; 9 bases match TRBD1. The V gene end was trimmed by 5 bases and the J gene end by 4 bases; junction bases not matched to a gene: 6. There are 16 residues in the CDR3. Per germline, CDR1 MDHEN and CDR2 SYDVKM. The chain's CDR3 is CASSPQGAPGANVLTF. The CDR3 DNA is TGTGCCAGCAGTCCACAGGGGGCGCCCGGGGCCAACGTCCTGACTTTC.

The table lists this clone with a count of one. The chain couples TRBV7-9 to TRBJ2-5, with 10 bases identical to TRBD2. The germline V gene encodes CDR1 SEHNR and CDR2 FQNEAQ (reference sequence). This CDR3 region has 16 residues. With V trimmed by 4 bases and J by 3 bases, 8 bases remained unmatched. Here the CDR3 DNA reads TGTGCCAGCAGCTCAGGGTTAGCGGGAGGTAAAGAGACCCAGTACTTC. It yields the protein CASSSGLAGGKETQYF.

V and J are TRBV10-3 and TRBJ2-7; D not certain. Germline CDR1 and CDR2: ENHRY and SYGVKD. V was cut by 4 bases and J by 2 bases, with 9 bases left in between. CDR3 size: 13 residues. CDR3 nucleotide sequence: TGTGCCATCAGTGGAATCAGCGCCTACGAGCAGTACTTC. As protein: CAISGISAYEQYF.

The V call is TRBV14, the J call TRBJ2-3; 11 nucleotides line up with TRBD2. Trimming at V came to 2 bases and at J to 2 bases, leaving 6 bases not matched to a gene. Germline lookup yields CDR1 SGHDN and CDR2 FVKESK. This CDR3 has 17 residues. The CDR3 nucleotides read TGTGCCAGCAGCCAATGGTCTAGCGGGAGGTACACAGATACGCAGTATTTT. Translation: CASSQWSSGRYTDTQYF.

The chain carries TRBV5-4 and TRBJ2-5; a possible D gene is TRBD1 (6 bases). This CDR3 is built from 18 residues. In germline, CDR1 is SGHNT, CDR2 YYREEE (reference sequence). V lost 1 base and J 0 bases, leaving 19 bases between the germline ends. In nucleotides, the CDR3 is TGTGCCAGCAGCTTGCGGATTCGGGCAGGGGCCAACCAAGAGACCCAGTACTTC. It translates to CASSLRIRAGANQETQYF.

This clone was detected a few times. The CDR3 spells CASSIPQAETEAFF. The DNA for the CDR3 is TGTGCCAGCAGCATCCCCCAGGCCGAAACTGAAGCTTTCTTT. V is TRBV5-4 and J is TRBJ1-1; D remains ambiguous. The germline V gene has CDR1 SGHNT and CDR2 YYREEE (reference sequence). The CDR3 is 14 residues long. V lost 4 bases to trimming and J lost 5 bases, with 15 bases between them.

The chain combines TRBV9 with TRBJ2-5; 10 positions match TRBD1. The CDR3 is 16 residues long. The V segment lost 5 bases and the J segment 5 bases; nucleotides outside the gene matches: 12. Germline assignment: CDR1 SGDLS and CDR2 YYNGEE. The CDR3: CASSPLAGQGKETQYF. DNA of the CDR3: TGTGCCAGCAGTCCCCTCGCGGGACAGGGGAAGGAGACCCAGTACTTC.

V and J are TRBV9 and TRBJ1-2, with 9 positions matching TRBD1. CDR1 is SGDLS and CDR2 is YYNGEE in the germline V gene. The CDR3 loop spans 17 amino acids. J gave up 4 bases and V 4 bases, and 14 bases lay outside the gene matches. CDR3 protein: CASSSRDREALSYGYTF. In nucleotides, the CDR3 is TGTGCCAGCAGCAGCCGGGACAGGGAAGCACTAAGCTATGGCTACACCTTC.